This T cell receptor (beta chain) was captured in a study of post-analysis software for immune sequencing data. Whole-study context: Included among the disease courses, which were recorded for the cohort, were relapsing-remitting, secondary progressive and progressive-relapsing multiple sclerosis. Study conclusions and caveats: Patients had higher frequencies than controls of five or six TRBV segments, including TRBV5-6, TRBV5-1 and TRBV20-1. Co-batched samples clustered tightly together by F measure. Multiple sclerosis patients showed significantly lower normalized Chao1 diversity than controls did.

In regard to this clonotype: Its cognate antigen is unknown.

Germline loops: CDR1 ENHRY, CDR2 SYGVKD. The CDR3 is made up of 12 amino acids. With 8 bases removed from V and 4 bases from J, the gap between germline ends came to 11 bases. Carried by the TCR beta cDNA libraries were unique molecular identifiers. T cells numbering roughly 0.9 to 10 million yielded cDNA molecules that totaled about 500,000. A single record per CDR3 protein comes from TCRdb applying MiXCR to the PCR reads. The sample contains 650,000 to 850,000 distinct CDR3 sequences, roughly 50% of which appear only once. The chain is built from TRBV10-3 and TRBJ1-2, with D hard to call. This receptor was obtained from a girl aged 10 to 17 with multiple sclerosis. Source material: blood. CDR3 nucleotide sequence: TGTGCCATCGGTCAGTTTAGCTATGGCTACACCTTC. This encodes CAIGQFSYGYTF.